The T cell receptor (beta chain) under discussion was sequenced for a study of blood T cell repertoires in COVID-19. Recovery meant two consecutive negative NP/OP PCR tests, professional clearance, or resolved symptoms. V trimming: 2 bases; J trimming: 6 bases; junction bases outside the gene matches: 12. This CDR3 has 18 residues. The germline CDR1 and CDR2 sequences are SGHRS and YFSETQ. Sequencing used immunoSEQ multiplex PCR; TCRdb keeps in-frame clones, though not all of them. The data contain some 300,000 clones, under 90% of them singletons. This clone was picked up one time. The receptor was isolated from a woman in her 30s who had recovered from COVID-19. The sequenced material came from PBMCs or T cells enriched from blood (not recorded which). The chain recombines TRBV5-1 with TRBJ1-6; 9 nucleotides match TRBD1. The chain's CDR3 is CASSFLQTGGMGNSPLHF. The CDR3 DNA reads TGCGCCAGCAGCTTCCTTCAGACAGGGGGAATGGGTAATTCACCCCTCCACTTT. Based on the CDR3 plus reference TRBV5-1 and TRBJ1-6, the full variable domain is KAGVTQTPRYLIKTRGQQVTLSCSPISGHRSVSWYQQTPGQGLQFLFEYFSETQRNKGNFPGRFSGRQFSNSRSEMNVSTLELGDSALYLCASSFLQTGGMGNSPLHFGNGTRLTVT.